This T cell receptor beta chain appears in the sequencing data of a study of control samples from healthy donors and cancer patients. The assay was immunoSEQ multiplex PCR, and TCRdb's table has in-frame clones only and misses some. This sample has roughly 95,000 clones, with 88% found just once. Germline CDR1 is SGHRS and CDR2 is YFSETQ. V shed 5 bases and J shed 0 bases, with 12 bases lying between them. The CDR3 has 14 residues. This rearrangement joins TRBV5-1 to TRBJ2-7; D remains unclear. Sequenced sample: blood. The sequence was collected from a man aged 30 to 45 in good health. CDR3 residues: CASSGQVSSYEQYF. CDR3 DNA: TGCGCCAGCAGTGGGCAGGTGAGCTCCTACGAGCAGTACTTC.